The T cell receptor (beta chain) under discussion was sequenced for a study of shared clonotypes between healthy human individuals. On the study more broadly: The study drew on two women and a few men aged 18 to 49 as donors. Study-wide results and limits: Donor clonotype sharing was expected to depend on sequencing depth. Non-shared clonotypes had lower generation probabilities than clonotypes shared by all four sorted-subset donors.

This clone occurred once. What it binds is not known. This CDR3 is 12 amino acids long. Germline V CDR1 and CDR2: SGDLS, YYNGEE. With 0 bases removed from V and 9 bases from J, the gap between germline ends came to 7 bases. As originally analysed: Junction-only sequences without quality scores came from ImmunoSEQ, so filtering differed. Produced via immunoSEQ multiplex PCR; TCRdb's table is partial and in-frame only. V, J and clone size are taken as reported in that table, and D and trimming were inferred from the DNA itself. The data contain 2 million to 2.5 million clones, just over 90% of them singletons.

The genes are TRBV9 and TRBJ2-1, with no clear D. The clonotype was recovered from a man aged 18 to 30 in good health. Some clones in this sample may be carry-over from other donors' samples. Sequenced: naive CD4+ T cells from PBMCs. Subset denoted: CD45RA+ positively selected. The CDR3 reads CASSVEGVEQFF. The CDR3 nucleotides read TGTGCCAGCAGCGTAGAAGGCGTTGAGCAGTTCTTC.